Presented here are 3 T cell receptor beta chains from one specimen sequenced in a study of cytomegalovirus exposure and HLA in healthy donors (dated by TCRdb to the late 2010s). Library construction relied on the immunoSEQ multiplex PCR assay. The multiplex PCR relied on a mix of 60 forward primers for TCR Vbeta segments and 13 reverse primers for TCR Jbeta segments. Sourced from immuneACCESS, this table was stored by TCRdb with only in-frame sequences that have V and J called. A share of the clones is absent; for the studies checked, an unresolved V gene accounts for under half, and the remainder has no known explanation. The sample table records some 110,000 clones; 50% to 65% of these occur just once. In total, the top ten clones hold roughly 9.8% of the sample. The sample taken for sequencing was PBMCs. The receptors shown here come from a woman aged 40 to 55 in good health and CMV-seropositive.

J is TRBJ2-2 and V is TRBV6-5; TRBD2 matches at 7 bases. V gave up 4 bases and J gave up 4 bases; unmatched junction bases: 6. The CDR3 sequence is 15 residues long. The germline V gene encodes CDR1 MNHEY and CDR2 SVGAGI. CDR3 protein: CASSSRGGITGELFF. CDR3 bases: TGTGCCAGCAGTTCGAGGGGAGGGATCACCGGGGAGCTGTTTTTT.

The chain combines TRBV4-2 with TRBJ1-2, with 8 positions matching TRBD1. Per germline, CDR1 LGHNA and CDR2 YNFKEQ. The ends lost 0 bases at V and 9 bases at J; junction bases unmatched: 6. The CDR3 is 14 residues long. The CDR3 reads CASSQETTGASYTF. The CDR3 region has the DNA TGTGCCAGCAGCCAAGAGACGACAGGGGCGAGCTACACCTTC.

This clone was seen just once. The genes are TRBV18 and TRBJ2-2; 11 bases agree with TRBD2. CDR1 is KGHSH and CDR2 is LQKENI in the germline V gene. V dropped 1 base and J dropped 4; count of bases not matched to a gene: 5. The CDR3 totals 17 residues. The CDR3 is CASSPLAGGPSTGELFF. The CDR3 region has the DNA TGTGCCAGCTCACCACTAGCGGGAGGGCCGAGCACCGGGGAGCTGTTTTTT.